The 2 T cell receptor beta chains below all came from one sample that was sequenced in a study of blood T cells in healthy people across ages. The authors ran a second PCR of 7 to 11 cycles using a sample-barcoded 5' primer and a J-beta primer mix. TCRdb processed the 5' RACE reads anew with MiXCR; each CDR3 protein has one entry. The profile shows roughly 700,000 distinct CDR3 sequences, around a quarter of them singletons. The same sample was also used in a study of T cells of mothers and their children.

The sample taken for sequencing was blood. These receptors were obtained from a boy aged 5-17 years in good health.

This clonotype showed up just a few times. The V and J genes are TRBV6-2 or TRBV6-3 and TRBJ2-2; D gene uncertain. The CDR3 is 15 amino acids. Trimming removed 5 bases at V and 0 bases at J, with 10 bases between. Germline-derived CDR1 and CDR2 are MNHEY and SVGEGT. The CDR3: CASSRTAPNTGELFF. The CDR3 DNA sequence: TGTGCCAGCAGTAGGACGGCGCCGAACACCGGGGAGCTGTTTTTT.

The gene calls are TRBV6-6 and TRBJ1-1; D gene uncertain. CDR1 and CDR2 from the germline V gene are MNHNY and SVGAGI (reference sequence). Trimming removed 7 bases from V and 4 bases from J, with 13 bases in between. The CDR3 totals 13 residues. The CDR3 here is CASTIPLGTEAFF. The CDR3 DNA reads as TGTGCCAGCACCATCCCGCTGGGCACTGAAGCTTTCTTT.